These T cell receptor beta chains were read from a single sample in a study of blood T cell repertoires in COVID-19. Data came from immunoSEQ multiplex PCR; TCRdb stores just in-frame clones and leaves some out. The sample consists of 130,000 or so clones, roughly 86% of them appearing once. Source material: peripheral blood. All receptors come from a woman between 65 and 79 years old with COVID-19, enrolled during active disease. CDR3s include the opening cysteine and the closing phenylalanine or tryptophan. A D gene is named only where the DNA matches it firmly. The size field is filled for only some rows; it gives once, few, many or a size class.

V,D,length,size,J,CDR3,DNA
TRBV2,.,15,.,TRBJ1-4,CASSGQGPPNEKLFF,TGTGCCAGCAGTGGCCAGGGGCCGCCAAATGAAAAACTGTTTTTT
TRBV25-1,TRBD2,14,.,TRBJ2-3,CAISPGGDTDTQYF,TGTGCCATTTCCCCCGGGGGGGACACAGATACGCAGTATTTT
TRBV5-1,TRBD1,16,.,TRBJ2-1,CASSLTGDSSYNEQFF,TGCGCCAGCAGCTTGACCGGGGACAGCTCCTACAATGAGCAGTTCTTC
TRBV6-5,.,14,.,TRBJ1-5,CASSQEYSNQPQHF,TGTGCCAGCTCACAGGAATATAGCAATCAGCCCCAGCATTTT
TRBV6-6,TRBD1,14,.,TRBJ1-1,CASSRQGVGTEAFF,TGTGCCAGCAGTCGACAGGGGGTAGGCACTGAAGCTTTCTTT
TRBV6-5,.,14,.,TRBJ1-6,CASSIQGRDSPLHF,TGTGCCAGCAGTATTCAGGGGAGGGATTCACCCCTCCACTTT
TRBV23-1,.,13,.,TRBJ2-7,CASRTSGHYEQYF,TGCGCCAGCAGAACCTCGGGACACTACGAGCAGTACTTC
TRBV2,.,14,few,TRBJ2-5,CASSETGYQETQYF,TGTGCCAGCAGTGAAACAGGGTACCAAGAGACCCAGTACTTC
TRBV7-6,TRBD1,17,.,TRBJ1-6,CASSDEYGGQSNSPLHF,TGTGCCAGCAGCGACGAATACGGGGGACAGTCCAATTCACCCCTCCACTTT
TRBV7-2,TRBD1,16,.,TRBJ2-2,CASSLVGQGPTGELFF,TGTGCCAGCAGCTTAGTGGGACAGGGACCCACCGGGGAGCTGTTTTTT
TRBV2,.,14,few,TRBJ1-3,CASSEDSTRNTIYF,TGTGCCAGCAGCGAAGATTCTACCCGAAACACCATATATTTT
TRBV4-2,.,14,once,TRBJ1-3,CASSRGGNGNTIYF,TGTGCCAGCAGCCGAGGGGGAAACGGAAACACCATATATTTT
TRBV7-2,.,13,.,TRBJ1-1,CASSLADRYEAFF,TGTGCCAGCAGCTTAGCAGACAGATATGAAGCTTTCTTT
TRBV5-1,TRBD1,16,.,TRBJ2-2,CASSLVDRGNVGELFF,TGCGCCAGCAGCTTGGTGGACAGGGGGAACGTCGGGGAGCTGTTTTTT
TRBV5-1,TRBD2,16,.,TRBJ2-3,CASSLEASGGVDTQYF,TGCGCCAGCAGCTTGGAGGCTAGCGGGGGGGTAGATACGCAGTATTTT
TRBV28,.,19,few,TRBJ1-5,CASTGRRAGMLNSNQPQHF,TGTGCCAGCACAGGGAGGAGGGCTGGGATGTTGAATAGCAATCAGCCCCAGCATTTT
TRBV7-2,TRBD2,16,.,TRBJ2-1,CASSLVGGGTYNEQFF,TGTGCCAGCAGCTTAGTAGGCGGGGGGACCTACAATGAGCAGTTCTTC